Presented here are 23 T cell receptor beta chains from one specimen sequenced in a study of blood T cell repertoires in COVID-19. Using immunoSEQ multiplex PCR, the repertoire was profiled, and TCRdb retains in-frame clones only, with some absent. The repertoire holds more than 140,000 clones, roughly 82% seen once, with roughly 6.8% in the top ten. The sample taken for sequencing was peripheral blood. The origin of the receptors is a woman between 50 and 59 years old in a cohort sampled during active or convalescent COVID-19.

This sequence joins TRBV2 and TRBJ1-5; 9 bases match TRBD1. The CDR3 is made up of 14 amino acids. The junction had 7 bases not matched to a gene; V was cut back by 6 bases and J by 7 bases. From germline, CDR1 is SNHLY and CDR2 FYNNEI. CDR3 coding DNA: TGTGCCAGCAGACAGACAGGGGGTGGACAGCCCCAGCATTTT. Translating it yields CASRQTGGGQPQHF.

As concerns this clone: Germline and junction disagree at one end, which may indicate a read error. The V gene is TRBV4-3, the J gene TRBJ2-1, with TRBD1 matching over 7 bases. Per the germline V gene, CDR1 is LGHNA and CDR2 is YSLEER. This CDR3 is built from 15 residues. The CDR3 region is CASSQPGTEGNKQFF. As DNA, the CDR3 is TGCGCCAGCAGCCAGCCCGGGACAGAAGGCAATAAGCAGTTCTTC.

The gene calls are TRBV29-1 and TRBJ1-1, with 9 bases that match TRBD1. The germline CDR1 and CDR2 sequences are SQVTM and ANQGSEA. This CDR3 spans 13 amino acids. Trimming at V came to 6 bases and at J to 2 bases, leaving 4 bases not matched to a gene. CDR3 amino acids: CSVQQGANTEAFF. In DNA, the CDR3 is TGCAGCGTGCAACAGGGGGCAAACACTGAAGCTTTCTTT.

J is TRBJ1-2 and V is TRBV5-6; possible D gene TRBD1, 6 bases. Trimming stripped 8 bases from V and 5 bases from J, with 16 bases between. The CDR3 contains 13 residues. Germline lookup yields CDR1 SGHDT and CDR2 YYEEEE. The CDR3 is CASGTQGPYGYTF. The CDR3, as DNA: TGTGCCAGTGGGACGCAGGGGCCGTATGGCTACACCTTC.

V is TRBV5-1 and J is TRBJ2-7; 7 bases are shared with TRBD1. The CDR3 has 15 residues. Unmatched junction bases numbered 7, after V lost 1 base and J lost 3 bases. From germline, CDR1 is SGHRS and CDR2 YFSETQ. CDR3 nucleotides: TGCGCCAGCAGCTTGTCGGGACAGTCGAACTACGAGCAGTACTTC. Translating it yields CASSLSGQSNYEQYF. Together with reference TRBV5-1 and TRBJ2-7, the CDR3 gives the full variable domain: KAGVTQTPRYLIKTRGQQVTLSCSPISGHRSVSWYQQTPGQGLQFLFEYFSETQRNKGNFPGRFSGRQFSNSRSEMNVSTLELGDSALYLCASSLSGQSNYEQYFGPGTRLTVT.

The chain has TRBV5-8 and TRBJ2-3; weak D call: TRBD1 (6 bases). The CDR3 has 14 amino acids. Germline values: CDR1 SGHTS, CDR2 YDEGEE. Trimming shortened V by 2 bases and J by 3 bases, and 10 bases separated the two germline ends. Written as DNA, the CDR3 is TGTGCCAGCAGCTTCGGGACAATTACAGATACGCAGTATTTT. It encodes CASSFGTITDTQYF.

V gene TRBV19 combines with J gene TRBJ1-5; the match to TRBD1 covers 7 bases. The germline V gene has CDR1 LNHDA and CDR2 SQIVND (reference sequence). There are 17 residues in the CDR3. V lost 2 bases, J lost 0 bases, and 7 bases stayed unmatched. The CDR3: CASSIRDRFDSNQPQHF. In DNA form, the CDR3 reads TGTGCCAGTAGTATAAGGGACAGATTCGATAGCAATCAGCCCCAGCATTTT.

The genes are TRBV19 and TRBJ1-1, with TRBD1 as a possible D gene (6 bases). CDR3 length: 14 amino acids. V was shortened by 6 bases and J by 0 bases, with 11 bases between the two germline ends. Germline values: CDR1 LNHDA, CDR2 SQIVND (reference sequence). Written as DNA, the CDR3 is TGTGCCAGTAGCACAGGGTGGATGAACACTGAAGCTTTCTTT. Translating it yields CASSTGWMNTEAFF.

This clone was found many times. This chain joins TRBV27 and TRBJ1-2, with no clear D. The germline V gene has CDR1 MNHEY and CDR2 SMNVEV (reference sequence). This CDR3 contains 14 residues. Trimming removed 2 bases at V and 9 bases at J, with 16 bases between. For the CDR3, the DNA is TGTGCCAGCAGTTTAGAGGGAAGTCTCAGACGCTACACCTTC. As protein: CASSLEGSLRRYTF.

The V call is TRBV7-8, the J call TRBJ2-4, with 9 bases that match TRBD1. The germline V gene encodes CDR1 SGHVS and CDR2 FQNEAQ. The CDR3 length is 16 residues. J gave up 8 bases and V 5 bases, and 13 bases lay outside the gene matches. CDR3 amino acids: CASSGWGDRDGDIQYF. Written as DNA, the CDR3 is TGTGCCAGCAGCGGTTGGGGGGACAGGGATGGAGACATTCAGTACTTC.

CDR3 DNA: TGTGCCAGCAGCTTCCAGGGAGGGGGGCTTGGAAACACCATATATTTT. It translates to CASSFQGGGLGNTIYF. J is TRBJ1-3 and V is TRBV7-2; a weak D match, TRBD1 (6 bases). V lost 3 bases and J 3 bases, leaving 15 bases between the germline ends. The CDR3 is made up of 16 amino acids. Germline CDR1 is SGHTA and CDR2 is FQGNSA.

CDR3 in DNA: TGTGCCAGCAGTGAGTCGGGGGGTAACACTGAAGCTTTCTTT. Protein product: CASSESGGNTEAFF. The chain is built from TRBV6-1 and TRBJ1-1, with D tentatively TRBD1 (5 bases). Trimming removed 3 bases at V and 2 bases at J, with 10 bases between. CDR3 length equals 14 residues. Germline lookup yields CDR1 MNHNS and CDR2 SASEGT.

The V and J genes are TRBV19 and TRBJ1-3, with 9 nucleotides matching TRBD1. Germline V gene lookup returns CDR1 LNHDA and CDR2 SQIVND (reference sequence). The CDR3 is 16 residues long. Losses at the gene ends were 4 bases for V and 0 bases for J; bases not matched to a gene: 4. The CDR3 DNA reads TGTGCCAGTAGTACAACAGGGGGCTACTCTGGAAACACCATATATTTT. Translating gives CASSTTGGYSGNTIYF.

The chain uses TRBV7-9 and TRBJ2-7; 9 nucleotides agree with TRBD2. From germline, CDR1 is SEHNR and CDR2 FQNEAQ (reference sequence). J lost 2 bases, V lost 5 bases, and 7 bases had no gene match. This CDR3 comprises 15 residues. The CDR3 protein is CASSPEAGGTYEQYF. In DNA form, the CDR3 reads TGTGCCAGCAGCCCCGAGGCGGGGGGGACCTACGAGCAGTACTTC.

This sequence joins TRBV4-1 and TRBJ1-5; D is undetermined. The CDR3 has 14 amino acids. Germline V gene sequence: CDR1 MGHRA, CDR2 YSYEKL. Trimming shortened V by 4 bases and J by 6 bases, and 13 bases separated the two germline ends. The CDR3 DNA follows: TGCGCCAGCAGCCTTTCCACCCCGGGTCAGCCCCAGCATTTT. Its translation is CASSLSTPGQPQHF.

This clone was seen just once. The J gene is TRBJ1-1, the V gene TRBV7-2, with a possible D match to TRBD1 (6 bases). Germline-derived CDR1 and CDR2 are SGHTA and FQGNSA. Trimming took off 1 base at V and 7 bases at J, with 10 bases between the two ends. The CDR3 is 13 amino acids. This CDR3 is CASSLGGLGEAFF. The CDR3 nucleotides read TGTGCCAGCAGCTTAGGGGGGCTGGGTGAAGCTTTCTTT.

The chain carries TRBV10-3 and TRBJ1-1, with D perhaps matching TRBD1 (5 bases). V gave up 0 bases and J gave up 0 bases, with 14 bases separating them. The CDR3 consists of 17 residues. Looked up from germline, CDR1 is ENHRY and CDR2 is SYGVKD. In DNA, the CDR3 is TGTGCCATCAGTGAGTCGAAAACGGGACTCATGAACACTGAAGCTTTCTTT. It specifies CAISESKTGLMNTEAFF.

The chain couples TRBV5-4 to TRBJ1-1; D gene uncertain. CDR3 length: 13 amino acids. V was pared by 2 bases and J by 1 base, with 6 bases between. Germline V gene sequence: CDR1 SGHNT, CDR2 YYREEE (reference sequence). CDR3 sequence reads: CASSLTANTEAFF. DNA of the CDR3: TGTGCCAGCAGCTTAACAGCGAACACTGAAGCTTTCTTT.

This CDR3 reads CAGGEGFRSPLHF. Here the CDR3 DNA reads TGTGCCGGTGGGGAGGGTTTTCGATCACCCCTCCACTTT. This rearrangement joins TRBV10-3 to TRBJ1-6; D gene ambiguous. V dropped 11 bases and J dropped 10 bases, with 18 bases sitting between them. The germline gives CDR1 ENHRY, CDR2 SYGVKD. The CDR3 is 13 residues long.

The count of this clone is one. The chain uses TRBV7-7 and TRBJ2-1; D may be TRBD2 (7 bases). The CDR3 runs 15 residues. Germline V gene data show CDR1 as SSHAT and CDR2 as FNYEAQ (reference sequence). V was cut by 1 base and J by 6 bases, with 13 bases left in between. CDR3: CASSLGGGFINEQFF. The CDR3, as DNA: TGTGCCAGCAGCTTAGGGGGGGGCTTCATCAATGAGCAGTTCTTC.

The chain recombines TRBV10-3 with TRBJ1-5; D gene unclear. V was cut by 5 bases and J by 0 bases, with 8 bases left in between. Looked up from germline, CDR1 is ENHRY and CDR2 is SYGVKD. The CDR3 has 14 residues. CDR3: CAISRRDSNQPQHF. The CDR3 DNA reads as TGTGCCATCAGTAGACGGGATAGCAATCAGCCCCAGCATTTT.

CDR3 protein: CASSFLWGGEQFF. CDR3 nucleotides: TGTGCCAGCAGCTTCCTCTGGGGCGGAGAGCAGTTCTTC. The chain couples TRBV11-1 to TRBJ2-1, with D possibly TRBD1 on 5 matching bases. This CDR3 region has 13 residues. Germline assignment: CDR1 SGHAT and CDR2 FQDESV (reference sequence). Trimming stripped 3 bases from V and 10 bases from J, with 13 bases between.

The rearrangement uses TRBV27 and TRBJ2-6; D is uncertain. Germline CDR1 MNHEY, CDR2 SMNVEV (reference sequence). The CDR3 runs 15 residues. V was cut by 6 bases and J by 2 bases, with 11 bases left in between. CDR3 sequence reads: CASSRDWAGANVLTF. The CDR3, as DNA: TGTGCCAGCAGCCGCGACTGGGCTGGGGCCAACGTCCTGACTTTC.